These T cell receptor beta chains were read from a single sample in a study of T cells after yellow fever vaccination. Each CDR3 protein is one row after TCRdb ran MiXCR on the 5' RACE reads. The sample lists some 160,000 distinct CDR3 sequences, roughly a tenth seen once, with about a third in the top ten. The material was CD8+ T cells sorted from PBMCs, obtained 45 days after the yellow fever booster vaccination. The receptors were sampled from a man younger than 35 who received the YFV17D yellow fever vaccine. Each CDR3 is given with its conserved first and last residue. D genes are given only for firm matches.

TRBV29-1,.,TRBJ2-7,CSVDAGNEQYF
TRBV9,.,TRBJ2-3,CASSSLGGKNTDTQYF
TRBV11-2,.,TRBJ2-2,CASSSRLKPGPREPGELFF
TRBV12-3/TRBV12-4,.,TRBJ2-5,CASSLVPGKGQTQYF
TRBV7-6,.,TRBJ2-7,CASSRGNEQYF
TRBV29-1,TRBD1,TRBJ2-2,CSVIRQGRSGELFF
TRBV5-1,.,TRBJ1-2,CASSLAAGLDGYTF
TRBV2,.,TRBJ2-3,CALSGPRDTQYF
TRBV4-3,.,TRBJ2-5,CASSQASGAHETQYF
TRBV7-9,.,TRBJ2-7,CASSPSRLGNEQYF
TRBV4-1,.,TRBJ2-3,CASSQDGTGDGDTQYF
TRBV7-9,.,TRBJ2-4,CASSLPVEGPNIQYF
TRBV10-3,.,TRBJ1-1,CAISGDTEAFF
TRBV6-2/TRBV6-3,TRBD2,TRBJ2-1,CASSYSTSSGGGHNEQFF
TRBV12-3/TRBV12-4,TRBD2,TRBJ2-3,CASSWSSGGTDTQYF
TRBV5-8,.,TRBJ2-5,CASSWDLPGDSQETQYF
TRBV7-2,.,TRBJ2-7,CASSLRGLPTYEQYF
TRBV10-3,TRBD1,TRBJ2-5,CAISDGDRGLQETQYF
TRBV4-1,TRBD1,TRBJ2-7,CASSHLGTVNEQYF
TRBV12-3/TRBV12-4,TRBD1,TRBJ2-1,CASTPQGASSYNEQFF
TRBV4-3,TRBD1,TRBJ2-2,CASSQFDRDLTGELFF
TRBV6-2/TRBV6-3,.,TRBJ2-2,CASSWDPGELFF
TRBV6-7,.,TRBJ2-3,CASSYQGTPSTDTQYF